A single sample is the source of the 9 T cell receptor beta chains below, sequenced in a study of blood T cell repertoires in COVID-19. TCRdb's copy holds only in-frame clones and misses some; the assay was immunoSEQ multiplex PCR. The data contain around 99,000 clones, around nine tenths of them singletons. Specimen: peripheral blood. The receptor set was obtained from a man aged 50-60 years with acute or convalescent COVID-19.

This clone was recorded once. This chain joins TRBV18 and TRBJ2-1; possibly TRBD1 for D (6 bases). Germline CDR1 KGHSH, CDR2 LQKENI. The V end lost 3 bases, the J end lost 2 bases, and 11 bases lay between the germline ends. The CDR3 is 15 amino acids. The CDR3 sequence: CASSPYGTTYNEQFF. The CDR3 nucleotides are TGTGCCAGCTCACCTTACGGGACAACCTACAATGAGCAGTTCTTC.

This chain uses TRBV19 with TRBJ2-7; 9 nucleotides align to TRBD1. The CDR3 consists of 18 residues. The germline CDR1 and CDR2 sequences are LNHDA and SQIVND (reference sequence). V trimming: 2 bases; J trimming: 5 bases; junction bases outside the gene matches: 16. The CDR3: CASSIQLWKQGAKNEQYF. CDR3 nucleotide sequence: TGTGCCAGTAGTATACAATTATGGAAACAGGGGGCGAAAAACGAGCAGTACTTC.

The rearrangement links TRBV27 to TRBJ1-6, with 9 bases lining up with TRBD1. Trimming cost V 9 bases and J 13 bases; bases outside gene matches: 16. Germline V gene sequence: CDR1 MNHEY, CDR2 SMNVEV (reference sequence). The CDR3 runs 15 residues. The CDR3 sequence is CASTHPQGAVGPLHF. The DNA for the CDR3 is TGTGCCAGTACTCACCCACAGGGGGCAGTGGGGCCCCTCCACTTT.

This rearrangement joins TRBV18 to TRBJ1-2, with no clear D. CDR1 and CDR2 from the germline V gene are KGHSH and LQKENI. The CDR3 contains 13 residues. Trimming pared 3 bases from V and 8 bases from J, leaving 13 bases between. The CDR3 sequence is CASSPGLRNGYTF. In nucleotides, the CDR3 is TGTGCCAGCTCACCGGGTTTGCGGAACGGCTACACCTTC. Looking up the rest from reference TRBV18 and TRBJ1-2 gives the full variable domain: NAGVMQNPRHLVRRRGQEARLRCSPMKGHSHVYWYRQLPEEGLKFMVYLQKENIIDESGMPKERFSAEFPKEGPSILRIQQVVRGDSAAYFCASSPGLRNGYTFGSGTRLTVV.

The chain uses TRBV2 and TRBJ2-7; a possible D gene is TRBD2 (5 bases). The CDR3 totals 13 residues. V was shortened by 7 bases and J by 3 bases, with 13 bases between the two germline ends. The germline CDR1 and CDR2 sequences are SNHLY and FYNNEI. As DNA, the CDR3 is TGTGCCAGCAACTCGTTCACTAGCTACGAGCAGTACTTC. As protein: CASNSFTSYEQYF.

The chain carries TRBV19 and TRBJ1-5; D possibly corresponds to TRBD1 (6 bases). Between the trimmed V and J ends, which lost 3 bases and 0 bases, there was a span of 21 bases. Germline CDR1 reads LNHDA; CDR2 reads SQIVND (reference sequence). This CDR3 is built from 19 residues. The CDR3 sequence: CASSIRMRTQGYSNQPQHF. CDR3 bases: TGTGCCAGTAGTATTAGAATGCGGACACAGGGATATAGCAATCAGCCCCAGCATTTT. The entire variable domain, with the rest obtained from reference TRBV19 and TRBJ1-5, is as follows: DGGITQSPKYLFRKEGQNVTLSCEQNLNHDAMYWYRQDPGQGLRLIYYSQIVNDFQKGDIAEGYSVSREKKESFPLTVTSAQKNPTAFYLCASSIRMRTQGYSNQPQHFGDGTRLSIL.

The rearrangement uses TRBV7-9 and TRBJ1-1; possible D gene TRBD1, 5 bases. V lost 5 bases, J lost 5 bases, and 18 bases lay in between. Germline CDR1 SEHNR, CDR2 FQNEAQ (reference sequence). This CDR3 has 15 residues. The CDR3: CASSPGTPMGTEAFF. CDR3 in DNA: TGTGCCAGCAGCCCCGGGACTCCCATGGGGACTGAAGCTTTCTTT.

The chain uses TRBV9 and TRBJ1-1, with 10 bases that match TRBD1. CDR1 SGDLS and CDR2 YYNGEE come from the germline V gene. The CDR3 runs to 14 residues. With V trimmed by 2 bases and J by 4 bases, 2 bases remained unmatched. The CDR3 sequence: CASSVRTGGTEAFF. The CDR3 DNA sequence: TGTGCCAGCAGCGTGCGGACAGGGGGCACTGAAGCTTTCTTT.

This chain joins TRBV10-3 and TRBJ2-1; 12 nucleotides match TRBD2. Germline V gene data show CDR1 as ENHRY and CDR2 as SYGVKD. The J segment lost 7 bases and the V segment lost 6 bases, leaving 4 bases of the junction unmatched. The CDR3 totals 14 residues. CDR3 in DNA: TGTGCCATCAGGAGGGGGACTAGCGGGAATGAGCAGTTCTTC. Protein sequence: CAIRRGTSGNEQFF.